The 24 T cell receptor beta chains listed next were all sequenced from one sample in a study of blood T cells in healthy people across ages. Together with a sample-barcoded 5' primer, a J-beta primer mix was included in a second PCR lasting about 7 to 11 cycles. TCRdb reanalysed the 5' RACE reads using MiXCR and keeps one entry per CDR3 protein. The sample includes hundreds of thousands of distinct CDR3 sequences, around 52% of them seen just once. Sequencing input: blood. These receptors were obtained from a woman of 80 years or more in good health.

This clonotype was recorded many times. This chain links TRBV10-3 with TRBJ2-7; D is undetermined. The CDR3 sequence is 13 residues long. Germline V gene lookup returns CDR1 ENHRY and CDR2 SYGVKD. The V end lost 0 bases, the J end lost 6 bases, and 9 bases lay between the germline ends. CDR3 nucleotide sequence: TGTGCCATCAGTGAGTCGGGTTTGGGCGAGCAGTACTTC. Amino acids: CAISESGLGEQYF.

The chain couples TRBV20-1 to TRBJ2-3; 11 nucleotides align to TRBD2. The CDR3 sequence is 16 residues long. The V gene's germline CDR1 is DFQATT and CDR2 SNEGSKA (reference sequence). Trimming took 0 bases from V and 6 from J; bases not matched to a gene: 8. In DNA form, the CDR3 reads TGCAGTGCTAGAGATGTCCTGACTAGCGGGACTGATACGCAGTATTTT. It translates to CSARDVLTSGTDTQYF.

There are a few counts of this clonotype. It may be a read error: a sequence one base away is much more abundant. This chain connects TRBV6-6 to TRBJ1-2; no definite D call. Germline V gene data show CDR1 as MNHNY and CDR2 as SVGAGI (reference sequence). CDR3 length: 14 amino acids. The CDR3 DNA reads TGTGCCAGCAGTGTCCCGGGATCTAAATATGGCTACACCTTC. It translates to CASSVPGSKYGYTF.

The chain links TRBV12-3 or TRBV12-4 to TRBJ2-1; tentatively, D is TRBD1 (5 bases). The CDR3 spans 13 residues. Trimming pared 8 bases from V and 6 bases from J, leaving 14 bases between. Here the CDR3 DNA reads TGTGCCAGCCGCTCTAGAAGGGGCAATGAGCAGTTCTTC. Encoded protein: CASRSRRGNEQFF.

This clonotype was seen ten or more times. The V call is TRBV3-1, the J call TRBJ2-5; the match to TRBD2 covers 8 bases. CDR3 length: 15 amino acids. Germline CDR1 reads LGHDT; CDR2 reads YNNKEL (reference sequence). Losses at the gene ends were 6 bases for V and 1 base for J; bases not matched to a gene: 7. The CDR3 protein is CASRDSGNSQETQYF. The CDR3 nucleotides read TGTGCCAGCAGGGATAGCGGGAACTCCCAAGAGACCCAGTACTTC.

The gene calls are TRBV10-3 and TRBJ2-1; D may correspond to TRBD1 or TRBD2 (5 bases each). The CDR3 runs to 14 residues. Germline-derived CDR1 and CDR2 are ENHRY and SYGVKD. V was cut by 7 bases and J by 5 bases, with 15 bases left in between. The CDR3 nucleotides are TGTGCCATCAAAGGGACCGGGCAAAACAATGAGCAGTTCTTC. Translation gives CAIKGTGQNNEQFF.

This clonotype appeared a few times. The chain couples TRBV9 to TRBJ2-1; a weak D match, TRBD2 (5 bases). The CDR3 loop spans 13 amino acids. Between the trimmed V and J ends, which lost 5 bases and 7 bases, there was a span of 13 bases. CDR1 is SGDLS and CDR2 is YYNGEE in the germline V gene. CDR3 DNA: TGTGCCAGCAGTGTCTACGGGGAAAATGAGCAGTTCTTC. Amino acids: CASSVYGENEQFF. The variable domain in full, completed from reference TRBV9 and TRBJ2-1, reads DSGVTQTPKHLITATGQRVTLRCSPRSGDLSVYWYQQSLDQGLQFLIQYYNGEERAKGNILERFSAQQFPDLHSELNLSSLELGDSALYFCASSVYGENEQFFGPGTRLTVL.

For the CDR3, the DNA is TGCAGCACTGGGGTAGCGGGAGTCGGCAATGAGCAGTTCTTC. It specifies CSTGVAGVGNEQFF. The chain joins TRBV29-1 to TRBJ2-1, with 9 positions matching TRBD2. V lost 8 bases to trimming and J lost 6 bases; unmatched junction nucleotides: 11. The CDR3 extends over 14 amino acids. From germline, CDR1 is SQVTM and CDR2 ANQGSEA.

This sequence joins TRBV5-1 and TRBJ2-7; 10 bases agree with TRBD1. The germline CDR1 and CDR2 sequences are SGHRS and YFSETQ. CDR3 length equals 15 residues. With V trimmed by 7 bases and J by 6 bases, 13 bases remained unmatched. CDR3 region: CASDLSGQGFLEQYF. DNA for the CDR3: TGCGCCAGCGATCTTTCGGGACAGGGGTTCCTCGAGCAGTACTTC.

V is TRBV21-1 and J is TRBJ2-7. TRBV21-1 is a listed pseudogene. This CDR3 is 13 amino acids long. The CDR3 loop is CASLSDSSYEQYF. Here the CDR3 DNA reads TGTGCCAGCCTTTCCGACAGTTCCTACGAGCAGTACTTC.

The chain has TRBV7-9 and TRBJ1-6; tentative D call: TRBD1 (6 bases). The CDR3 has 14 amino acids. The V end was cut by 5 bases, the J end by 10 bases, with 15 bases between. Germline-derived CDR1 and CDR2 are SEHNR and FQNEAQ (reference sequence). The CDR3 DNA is TGTGCCAGCAGCCCAGGACAGCCGGCGTCACCCCTCCACTTT. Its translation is CASSPGQPASPLHF.

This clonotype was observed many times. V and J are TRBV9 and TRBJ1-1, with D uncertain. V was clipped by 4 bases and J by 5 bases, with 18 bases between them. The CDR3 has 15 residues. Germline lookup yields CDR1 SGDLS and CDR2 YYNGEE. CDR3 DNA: TGTGCCAGCAGCCCCCGAGGGTCGGGGAGAACTGAAGCTTTCTTT. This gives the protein CASSPRGSGRTEAFF.

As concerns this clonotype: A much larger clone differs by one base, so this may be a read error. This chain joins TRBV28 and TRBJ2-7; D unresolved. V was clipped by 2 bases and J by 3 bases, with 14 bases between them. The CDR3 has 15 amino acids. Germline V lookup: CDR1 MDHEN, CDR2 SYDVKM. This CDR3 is CASSLSYSRLYEQYF. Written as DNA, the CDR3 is TGTGCCAGCAGTTTAAGTTACAGCAGACTCTACGAGCAGTACTTC.

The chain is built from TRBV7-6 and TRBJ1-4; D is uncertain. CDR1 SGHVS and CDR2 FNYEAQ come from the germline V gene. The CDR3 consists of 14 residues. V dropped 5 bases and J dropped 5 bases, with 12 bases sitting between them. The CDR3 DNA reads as TGTGCCAGCAGCCCAGGCGATTGGAATGAAAAACTGTTTTTT. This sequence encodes CASSPGDWNEKLFF.

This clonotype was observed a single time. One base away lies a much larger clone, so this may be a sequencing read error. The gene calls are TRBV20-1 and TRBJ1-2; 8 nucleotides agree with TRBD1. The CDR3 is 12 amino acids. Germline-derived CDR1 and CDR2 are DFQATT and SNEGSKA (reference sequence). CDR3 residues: CSAHRGNYDYTF. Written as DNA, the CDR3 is TGCAGTGCCCACAGGGGGAACTATGACTACACCTTC.

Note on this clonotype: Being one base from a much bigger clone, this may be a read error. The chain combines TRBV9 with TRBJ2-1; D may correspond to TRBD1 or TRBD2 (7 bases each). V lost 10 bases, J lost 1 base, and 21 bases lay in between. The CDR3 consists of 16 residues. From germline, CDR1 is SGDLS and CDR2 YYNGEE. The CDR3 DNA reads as TGTGCCGGCACCAGGGGGGGGACAGAGTCCTACAATGAGCAGTTCTTC. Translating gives CAGTRGGTESYNEQFF.

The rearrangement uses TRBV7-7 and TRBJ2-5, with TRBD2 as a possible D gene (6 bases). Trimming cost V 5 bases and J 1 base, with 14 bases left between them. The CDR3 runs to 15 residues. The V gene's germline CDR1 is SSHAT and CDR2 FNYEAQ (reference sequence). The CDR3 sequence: CASSLGGGIQETQYF. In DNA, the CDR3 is TGTGCCAGCAGCCTGGGTGGGGGGATCCAAGAGACCCAGTACTTC.

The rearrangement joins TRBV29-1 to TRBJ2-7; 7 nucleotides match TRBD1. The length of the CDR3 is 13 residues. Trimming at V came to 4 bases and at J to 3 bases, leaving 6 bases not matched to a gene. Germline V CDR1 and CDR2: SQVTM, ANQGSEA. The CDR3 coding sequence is TGCAGCGTTGGGAGCCACAGGGGCTACGAGCAGTACTTC. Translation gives CSVGSHRGYEQYF.

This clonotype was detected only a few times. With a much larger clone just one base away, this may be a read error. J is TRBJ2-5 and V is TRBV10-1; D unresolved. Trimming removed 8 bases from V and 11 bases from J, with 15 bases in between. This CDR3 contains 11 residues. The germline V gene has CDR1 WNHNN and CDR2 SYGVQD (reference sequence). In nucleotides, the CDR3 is TGCGCCAGCGGAGAGTGGAATGAGCAGTACTTC. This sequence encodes CASGEWNEQYF.

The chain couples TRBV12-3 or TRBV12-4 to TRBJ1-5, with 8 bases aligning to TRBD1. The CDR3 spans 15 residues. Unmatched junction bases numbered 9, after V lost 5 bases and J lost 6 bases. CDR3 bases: TGTGCCAGCAGTGCCGGACAGGGTTTTGGTCAGCCCCAGCATTTT. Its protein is CASSAGQGFGQPQHF.

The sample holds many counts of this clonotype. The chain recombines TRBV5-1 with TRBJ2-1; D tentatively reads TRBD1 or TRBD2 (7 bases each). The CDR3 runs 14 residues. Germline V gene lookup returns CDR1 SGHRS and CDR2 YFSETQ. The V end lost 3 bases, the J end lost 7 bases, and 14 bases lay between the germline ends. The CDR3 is CASSYARGGNEQFF. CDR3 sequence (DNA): TGCGCCAGCAGCTACGCCAGGGGGGGGAATGAGCAGTTCTTC.

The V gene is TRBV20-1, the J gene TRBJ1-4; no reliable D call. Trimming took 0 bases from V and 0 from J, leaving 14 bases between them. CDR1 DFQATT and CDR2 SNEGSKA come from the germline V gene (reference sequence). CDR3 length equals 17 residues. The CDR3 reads CSARDDGQVATNEKLFF. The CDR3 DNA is TGCAGTGCTAGAGATGACGGCCAGGTCGCAACTAATGAAAAACTGTTTTTT.

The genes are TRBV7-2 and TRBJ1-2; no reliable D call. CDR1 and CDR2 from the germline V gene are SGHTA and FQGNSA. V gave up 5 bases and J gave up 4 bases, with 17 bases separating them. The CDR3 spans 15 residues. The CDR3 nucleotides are TGTGCCAGCAGCCCAACCTCCGGCCAAGGCTATGGCTACACCTTC. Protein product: CASSPTSGQGYGYTF.

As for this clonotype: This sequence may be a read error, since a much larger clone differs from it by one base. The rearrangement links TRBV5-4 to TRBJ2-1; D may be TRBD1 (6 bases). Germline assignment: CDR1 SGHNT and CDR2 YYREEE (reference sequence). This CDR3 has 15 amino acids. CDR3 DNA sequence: TGTGCCAGCAGCCCGCCACAGGGCTCCTACAATGGGCAGTTCTTC. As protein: CASSPPQGSYNGQFF.